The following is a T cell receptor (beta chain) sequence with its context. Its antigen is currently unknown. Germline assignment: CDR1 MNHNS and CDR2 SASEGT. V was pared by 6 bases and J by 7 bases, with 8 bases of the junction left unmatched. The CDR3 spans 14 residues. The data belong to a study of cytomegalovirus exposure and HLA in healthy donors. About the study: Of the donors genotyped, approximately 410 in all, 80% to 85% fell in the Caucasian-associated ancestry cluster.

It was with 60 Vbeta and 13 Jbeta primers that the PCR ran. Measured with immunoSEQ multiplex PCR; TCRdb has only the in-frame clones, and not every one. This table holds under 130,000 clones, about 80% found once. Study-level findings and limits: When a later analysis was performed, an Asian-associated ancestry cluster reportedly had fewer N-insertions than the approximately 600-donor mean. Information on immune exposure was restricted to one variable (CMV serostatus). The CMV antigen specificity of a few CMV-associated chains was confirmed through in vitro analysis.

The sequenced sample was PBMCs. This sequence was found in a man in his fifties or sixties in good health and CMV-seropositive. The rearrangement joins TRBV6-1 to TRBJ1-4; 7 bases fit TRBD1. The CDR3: CASSQGVWGEKLFF. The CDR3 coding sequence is TGTGCCAGCAGCCAGGGGGTTTGGGGTGAAAAACTGTTTTTT.